This is a list of T cell receptor beta chains from one sample in a study of technical replicates of blood from a handful of donors. Using immunoSEQ multiplex PCR, the repertoire was profiled, and TCRdb retains in-frame clones only, with some absent. This table has about 59,000 clones, around 93% appearing once. The sequencing input was PBMCs. The receptors derive from a human donor in good health. Some clones in this sample may be carry-over from other donors' samples. Both conserved end residues are trimmed from each CDR3.

V gene: TRBV30; CDR3 protein: ASTSGRYEQY
V gene: TRBV21-1; CDR3 protein: ASTTGQGYEQY
V gene: TRBV19; CDR3 protein: ASSGPGFQPQH
V gene: TRBV2; CDR3 protein: ASSQLRGNEQF
V gene: TRBV10-3; CDR3 protein: AISPGTVEQY
V gene: TRBV5-1; CDR3 protein: ASSLGTSGRAPADTQY
V gene: TRBV6-5; CDR3 protein: ASSSLLAGQETQY
V gene: TRBV9; CDR3 protein: ASSFWSTPQNEQF
V gene: TRBV4-3; CDR3 protein: ASSQATDTEAF
V gene: TRBV6-5; CDR3 protein: ASSSGGYEQY
V gene: TRBV4-3; CDR3 protein: ASSQYVAGAQETQY
V gene: TRBV19; CDR3 protein: ASSVTGALNTEAF
V gene: TRBV6-6; CDR3 protein: ASSSKTDLNTEAF
V gene: TRBV5-1; CDR3 protein: ASSLTTGWDTEAF
V gene: TRBV30; CDR3 protein: AWGRGYNEQF
V gene: TRBV19; CDR3 protein: ASTPRSNQPQH
V gene: TRBV4-3; CDR3 protein: ASSQDPELAAYEQY
V gene: TRBV27; CDR3 protein: ASIGLAGGSSYEQY
V gene: TRBV19; CDR3 protein: ASSLDPGSQETQY
V gene: TRBV5-1; CDR3 protein: ASSLVALGQGNSPLH
V gene: TRBV5-1; CDR3 protein: ASSLDGCVRCTDTQY
V gene: TRBV7-6; CDR3 protein: ASSPNSGSGETQY
V gene: TRBV29-1; CDR3 protein: SILWGRMNTEAF
V gene: TRBV29-1; CDR3 protein: SVTPGQGVETQY
V gene: TRBV11-3; CDR3 protein: ASSFALNTEAF
V gene: TRBV7-2; CDR3 protein: ASSAGPTGNEQY
V gene: TRBV7-9; CDR3 protein: ASGGAGDTDTQY
V gene: TRBV9; CDR3 protein: ASSVRSSGPDTQY
V gene: TRBV4-3; CDR3 protein: ASSQATGITEAF
V gene: TRBV4-3; CDR3 protein: ASSQVFGYEQY
V gene: TRBV7-2; CDR3 protein: ASSLEGGGAITQY
V gene: TRBV5-1; CDR3 protein: ASSLGVPGRPRQY
V gene: TRBV5-5; CDR3 protein: ASSLEGGIGYEQY
V gene: TRBV5-1; CDR3 protein: ASNLGGDFTGELF
V gene: TRBV5-3; CDR3 protein: ARTGLAGDRETQY
V gene: TRBV7-2; CDR3 protein: ASSFTDQETQY
V gene: TRBV7-9; CDR3 protein: ASSLTSLSYEQY
V gene: TRBV6-1; CDR3 protein: ASSLERQETQY
V gene: TRBV2; CDR3 protein: ASGMTGVNEQF
V gene: TRBV7-9; CDR3 protein: ASSITSGGPNEQF
V gene: TRBV7-2; CDR3 protein: ASSLMAGEGHEQY
V gene: TRBV27; CDR3 protein: ASSLVAGGPYEQY
V gene: TRBV5-6; CDR3 protein: ASSPGRGAYEQY
V gene: TRBV5-1; CDR3 protein: ASSPGAGDEKLF
V gene: TRBV6-5; CDR3 protein: ASSPGQGIVGGYT
V gene: TRBV11-2; CDR3 protein: ASSLARGQVYEQY
V gene: TRBV7-2; CDR3 protein: ASSLAPQLAGEKEDEQF
V gene: TRBV25-1; CDR3 protein: ASSGQRVTYNEQF